The T cell receptor (beta chain) under discussion was sequenced for a study of blood T cell repertoires in COVID-19 (dated by TCRdb to about 2020). Some background on the complete study: Samples covering the acute and convalescent phases of COVID-19 were provided by collaborators in the United States, Italy and Spain. The material from the prospective study consisted of cDNA or gDNA derived from T cells, B-cell-depleted T cells, or PBMCs. Deeply sampled blood TCRbeta repertoires from subjects exposed to, actively infected with, or recovered from COVID-19 were included in the dataset. The repertoires were released in a freely available public database meant as a resource for research on the immune response to SARS-CoV-2. The samples were drawn from the first 160 participants of the ongoing ImmuneRACE study and from about 1,200 subjects provided by 6 global collaborators. Sample metadata almost always included a de-identified subject ID, COVID-19 status, age in years and sex. Where HLA class I and class II types were available, the types were taken from metadata supplied by the sample provider, not from assay-based typing.

TCRbeta CDR3 regions were amplified from genomic DNA by means of the immunoSEQ Assay, a bias-controlled multiplex PCR. The paper's processing steps were these. Nucleated cell counts per sample were estimated from amplification of reference gene primers within the assay. To quantify the absolute abundance of each unique TCRbeta CDR3 rearrangement, sequence reads were collapsed and filtered. Productive Simpson clonality was computed per sample as the square root of Simpson's diversity index over productive rearrangements. The source is immuneACCESS, and TCRdb retained only in-frame sequences with V and J called. Part of the clones is not carried over; for the studies checked, unresolved V genes explain less than half of this, and the remainder is unexplained. Clonal size and the V and J genes are those of that table, whereas D and trimming came from the DNA. Present in this sample are some 350,000 clones, 70% to 90% of which were seen just once. The ten largest clones add up to over 4% of the sample.

This clone was counted once. The antigen this receptor binds is unknown. Base qualities are not at hand, and no much larger clone is one base apart. Participants in the prospective study were aged about 18 to 90 years, lived in 20 to 25 United States geographic areas, and enrolled through a virtual design. To assign participants to cohorts, the prospective study relied on clinical history that participants themselves reported in a screening survey and a study questionnaire. For ImmuneRACE Cohort 3, a participant was defined as recovered based on two consecutive negative NP/OP PCR tests, clearance by a healthcare professional, or resolution of symptoms. In the prospective study, whole blood, serum and a nasopharyngeal or oropharyngeal swab were collected from each participant by mobile phlebotomists. Over a roughly two-month period, participants in the prospective study had the option of providing additional blood draws and questionnaires. Before DNA extraction, blood samples from the prospective study were shipped at room temperature or frozen.

Paper-wide results and their limitations: The amount of clinical and demographic metadata varied by source and participant and was provided uncurated.

V loses 5 bases of germline sequence and J loses 4 bases, and the interval between the two ends is 14 bases. Taken from the germline V gene (reference sequence), the CDR1 and CDR2 loops are MNHEY and SMNVEV. The CDR3 has 14 amino acids, counting the end cysteine and phenylalanine. Only CDR3 DNA is held: 42 bases, read in frame from base 1. The chain is made from TRBV27 and TRBJ1-2; tentative D gene TRBD1, with 5 bases matching. Input material: PBMCs or T cells enriched from blood (not recorded which). This TCR was recovered from a woman in her twenties or thirties who had recovered from COVID-19. The bases are TGTGCCAGCAGTCCCAGGGTCATTGGCTATGGCTACACCTTC. Protein translation: CASSPRVIGYGYTF.